This T cell receptor (beta chain) was profiled in a study of CD8+ T cells in alopecia areata (dated by TCRdb to 2016 to 2019). In terms of the full investigation: The study used high-throughput TCRbeta sequencing to examine T cell clonal expansion in alopecia areata, in both the C3H/HeJ mouse model and human patients. Human TCRbeta sequencing covered scalp tissue and sorted CD4+ and CD8+ peripheral blood T cells from patchy and totalis/universalis alopecia areata patients and healthy controls. immunoSEQ multiplex PCR using 35 Vbeta forward primers and 13 Jbeta reverse primers was used to amplify TCRbeta CDR3 regions. Scalp clonality was compared across normal scalp (n=4), patchy alopecia areata scalp (n=8), and alopecia totalis/universalis scalp (n=8). The RNA source kit depended on sample type: the PAXgene miRNA kit for fixed scalp, the miRNeasy kit for PBMCs, and the RNeasy kit for mouse skin. The paper as a whole reports these results and caveats: Compared with normal scalp, lesional scalp had higher clonality and more expanded CD8+ clones, particularly in alopecia totalis/universalis, a pattern that suggests antigenic drive. Shared TCR sequences between patients were less evident than in mice, which may be partly attributable to HLA diversity in the patient population. Scalp TCR repertoire analysis is complicated because resident alphabeta T cells in normal human skin are also sequenced, whereas mouse skin is dominated by gammadelta T cells.

Regarding this clone: Its binding antigen is unknown. No clone much larger than this one lies a single base away; base qualities are absent.

PBMCs were isolated by density centrifugation and stained for CD3, CD4 and CD8, after which CD4+ and CD8+ T cells were sorted on a FACSAria. Scalp biopsies and blood samples were provided by unaffected controls. The library was produced with the immunoSEQ multiplex PCR assay. RNA was extracted from all samples and reverse transcribed into cDNA as template for TCR sequencing. SuperScript III was used for first-strand cDNA synthesis, primed with a 2:1 mix of oligo-dT and random hexamers. Amplification bias was assessed with a synthetic immune receptor repertoire, and residual bias was removed computationally. As for how the authors treated the data: After raw reads were preprocessed to remove errors, the CDR3 was defined following IMGT conventions as running from the conserved cysteine to phenylalanine. Clonality was computed as 1 minus the Shannon entropy, with the entropy normalized by log2 of the number of productive unique TCRs. CD4 or CD8 identity of scalp clones was inferred by cross-referencing scalp TCRbeta sequences with sorted blood CD4 and CD8 repertoires. The table comes from immuneACCESS by way of TCRdb, which keeps in-frame sequences with V and J called. Part of the clones is missing from these tables; in studies checked, under half for an unresolved V gene and the rest for unknown reasons. D and trimming come from the DNA, and the V and J calls and clone size come from that table. The sample includes roughly 150,000 clones, with approximately 60% observed a single time. Clones ranked in the top ten supply under 5.5% of the sample.

Trimming removed 3 bases from V and 7 bases from J, leaving 9 bases between the germline ends. Taken from cysteine to phenylalanine, the CDR3 has 11 residues. Just CDR3 DNA is preserved here, 33 bases in frame from base 1. Per the germline V gene, SQVTM is the CDR1 and ANQGSEA is the CDR2. Sequenced material: CD4+ T cells sorted from blood. The TCR comes from a human donor in good health. The chain is encoded by TRBV29-1 joined to TRBJ2-5; the D segment could be TRBD1, given 5 matching bases. The CDR3 protein: CSVDAQGTQYF. The DNA sequence is TGCAGCGTTGATGCCCAGGGGACCCAGTACTTC.